Presented here are 8 T cell receptor beta chains from one specimen sequenced in a study of low-dose radiotherapy and immunotherapy resistance in tumors. Covering alpha and beta chains, TRAV- and TRBV-specific primers were used for the first-strand cDNA. TCR amplification ran roughly 20 PCR cycles using constant-region and V-primer adapter primers. Via MiXCR, TCRdb re-called the reads, giving one row per CDR3 protein. This sample has tens of thousands of distinct CDR3 sequences, with 9.4% found just once. Described time point: before trial treatment. The sequences come from PBMCs, collected before treatment. Source of these receptors: a male donor with prostate cancer.

This clonotype was seen at least ten times. The rearrangement joins TRBV3-1 to TRBJ2-1, with D unresolved. CDR3 length: 15 amino acids. Germline CDR1 reads LGHDT; CDR2 reads YNNKEL (reference sequence). Trimming left V 0 bases short and J 0 bases short, with 6 bases between. CDR3 in amino acids: CASSQDAVSYNEQFF. The CDR3 bases are TGTGCCAGCAGCCAAGATGCTGTCTCCTACAATGAGCAGTTCTTC.

The table lists this clonotype with many counts. This chain connects TRBV30 to TRBJ1-1; D unclear. The ends were cut back, 2 bases at V and 0 bases at J, with 4 bases in the middle. The CDR3 covers 12 residues. The germline V gene has CDR1 GTSNPN and CDR2 SVGIG (reference sequence). The CDR3 bases are TGTGCCTGGAGTAAAGTGAACACTGAAGCTTTCTTT. Translated, it gives CAWSKVNTEAFF.

The sample holds many counts of this clonotype. V and J are TRBV12-3 or TRBV12-4 and TRBJ2-7, with TRBD1 matching over 8 bases. Trimming cost V 6 bases and J 6 bases; bases outside gene matches: 13. This CDR3 contains 15 residues. The CDR3 nucleotides read TGTGCCAGCAGGGGCGGACAGGGCCAAACTTTCGAGCAGTACTTC. It is translated as CASRGGQGQTFEQYF.

This clonotype was observed at least ten times. The chain couples TRBV25-1 to TRBJ1-4, with TRBD1 matching over 7 bases. From germline, CDR1 is MGHDK and CDR2 SYGVNS. With 3 bases clipped from V and 2 bases from J, the junction kept 6 bases outside the gene matches. The CDR3 runs to 16 residues. The chain's CDR3 is CASSDTGVATNEKLFF. CDR3 sequence (DNA): TGTGCCAGCAGTGATACAGGGGTAGCGACTAATGAAAAACTGTTTTTT.

This clonotype appeared many times. This rearrangement joins TRBV19 to TRBJ1-3, with D uncertain. Germline V gene lookup returns CDR1 LNHDA and CDR2 SQIVND (reference sequence). This CDR3 region has 14 residues. Trimming left V 5 bases short and J 3 bases short, with 11 bases between. CDR3 nucleotides: TGTGCCAGTAGTGCCCAAGACTTTGGAAACACCATATATTTT. It is translated as CASSAQDFGNTIYF.

This clonotype was observed many times. The genes are TRBV7-9 and TRBJ2-3; D possibly uses TRBD1 or TRBD2 (6 bases each). Per the germline V gene, CDR1 is SEHNR and CDR2 is FQNEAQ (reference sequence). The CDR3 runs 13 residues. V dropped 4 bases and J dropped 8 bases, with 13 bases sitting between them. The CDR3 bases are TGTGCCAGCAGCTCCACGGGGGCGGCTACGCAGTATTTT. It yields the protein CASSSTGAATQYF.

This clonotype was detected ten times or more. V is TRBV7-2 and J is TRBJ2-5; 11 bases map to TRBD1. In germline, CDR1 is SGHTA, CDR2 FQGNSA. The J segment lost 5 bases and the V segment lost 5 bases, leaving 7 bases of the junction unmatched. This CDR3 spans 15 amino acids. The CDR3 is CASSRGQGARETQYF. CDR3 nucleotide sequence: TGTGCCAGCAGCCGAGGACAGGGGGCAAGGGAGACCCAGTACTTC. Looking up the rest from reference TRBV7-2 and TRBJ2-5 gives the full variable domain: GAGVSQSPSNKVTEKGKDVELRCDPISGHTALYWYRQSLGQGLEFLIYFQGNSAPDKSGLPSDRFSAERTGGSVSTLTIQRTQQEDSAVYLCASSRGQGARETQYFGPGTRLLVL.

This clonotype was detected many times. The rearrangement joins TRBV4-1 to TRBJ2-2; 14 positions agree with TRBD2. The CDR3 has 16 amino acids. J lost 5 bases, V lost 5 bases, and 4 bases had no gene match. The germline CDR1 and CDR2 sequences are MGHRA and YSYEKL. In DNA form, the CDR3 reads TGCGCCAGCAGCGTTCGACTAGCGGGAGGGACCGGGGAGCTGTTTTTT. Residues: CASSVRLAGGTGELFF.